These T cell receptor beta chains were read from a single sample in a study of T cells in localized non-small cell lung cancer. The method was immunoSEQ multiplex PCR; TCRdb's version includes in-frame clones alone and lacks a portion of them. The sample lists 20,000 to 30,000 clones, roughly nine tenths occurring once. The sequences come from peripheral blood, collected before any cancer treatment. The receptor source for this set is a female donor over 55 with stage II squamous cell lung carcinoma. Both conserved end residues are part of each CDR3. D genes are given only for firm matches. A clone size is listed for some rows: how often the clone was seen (once, few, many), or a class if it is expanded.

j_call,clone_size,d_call,v_call,cdr3_nt,cdr3_aa
TRBJ1-3,.,.,TRBV29-1,TGCAGCGTTGGTTGGGGTGGAAACACCATATATTTT,CSVGWGGNTIYF
TRBJ1-1,.,.,TRBV28,TGTGCCAGCAGTTTAGAGTGGCTCGGGAGGGTCACTGAAGCTTTCTTT,CASSLEWLGRVTEAFF
TRBJ2-1,.,TRBD2,TRBV11-2,TGTGCCAGCAGCTTGGCGTTGGGACTAGCGGGGGGGCCGGGGAATGAGCAGTTCTTC,CASSLALGLAGGPGNEQFF
TRBJ2-5,.,.,TRBV19,TGTGCCAGTAGTATAAGGTCTCTTAGAGGAAGAGAGACCCAGTACTTC,CASSIRSLRGRETQYF
TRBJ1-2,.,.,TRBV5-1,TGCGCCAGCAGCGCACAACAGGGTAGGATAGATGGCTACACCTTC,CASSAQQGRIDGYTF
TRBJ1-5,.,.,TRBV28,TGTGCCAGCAGTCCCACCCTACAGGGTCGCGCTCAGCCCCAGCATTTT,CASSPTLQGRAQPQHF
TRBJ1-2,.,.,TRBV30,TGTGCCTGGAGTAGGAGACTTGGCTACACCTTC,CAWSRRLGYTF
TRBJ2-1,once,.,TRBV30,TGTGCCTGGAGTGTTGGCGTATGGGAGCAGTTCTTC,CAWSVGVWEQFF
TRBJ2-7,.,.,TRBV14,TGTGCCAGCAGCGCCGGGACGGGAACCTACGAGCAGTACTTC,CASSAGTGTYEQYF
TRBJ2-7,.,TRBD1,TRBV18,TGTGCCAGCTCAGGGACAGGGGGCAATTACGAGCAGTACTTC,CASSGTGGNYEQYF
TRBJ2-7,.,TRBD1,TRBV11-2,TGTGCCAGCAGCTTCGTCGGACAGGGGTCTCAGCCCTACGAGCAGTACTTC,CASSFVGQGSQPYEQYF
TRBJ1-4,once,.,TRBV2,TGTGCCACCAAACAGAAGACAGCAACTAATGAAAAACTGTTTTTT,CATKQKTATNEKLFF
TRBJ2-5,.,.,TRBV11-1,TGTGCCAGCAGCCGAGACCGCCAAGAGACCCAGTACTTC,CASSRDRQETQYF
TRBJ1-1,.,.,TRBV6-6,TGTGCCAGCAGGACAGACATGAACACTGAAGCTTTCTTT,CASRTDMNTEAFF
TRBJ1-1,.,TRBD1,TRBV28,TGTGCCAGCAGTTTAGAGACAGGGGTTAATGAAGCTTTCTTT,CASSLETGVNEAFF
TRBJ1-2,.,.,TRBV7-2,TGTGCCAGCAGCTTCTTCCGGGACACTGACGTAATAGAGGGCTACACCTTC,CASSFFRDTDVIEGYTF
TRBJ2-7,.,.,TRBV6-1,TGTGCCAGCAGTGAAGTCTTGGGGCGAGGTTCCTCCTACGAGCAGTACTTC,CASSEVLGRGSSYEQYF
TRBJ2-2,.,TRBD2,TRBV5-1,TGCGCCAGCAGCTTGCTAGCGGGAGGCACCGGGGAGCTGTTTTTT,CASSLLAGGTGELFF
TRBJ1-1,.,TRBD1,TRBV4-1,TGCGCCAGCAGCCAAGTGACAGGGGGCAGCGAAGCTTTCTTT,CASSQVTGGSEAFF
TRBJ2-2,.,TRBD1,TRBV9,TGTGCCAGCAGCGTCCGACAGGGGGTTGGCACCGGGGAGCTGTTTTTT,CASSVRQGVGTGELFF
TRBJ2-1,.,TRBD2,TRBV10-1,TGCGCCAGCAGTGATGGTAGCGGGAGGGGAGATGGTGAGCAGTTCTTC,CASSDGSGRGDGEQFF
TRBJ1-5,.,.,TRBV5-8,TGTGCCAGCAGCTTTCCTGATCAGCCCCAGCATTTT,CASSFPDQPQHF
TRBJ2-7,.,TRBD2,TRBV27,TGTGCCAGCAGTCATAAGCGGGAGGGCTACGAGCAGTACTTC,CASSHKREGYEQYF
TRBJ2-7,.,.,TRBV7-2,TGTGCCAGCAGCTTAGCGGTTGGCGGGCTCACCTACGAGCAGTACTTC,CASSLAVGGLTYEQYF
TRBJ2-1,.,TRBD2,TRBV28,TGTGCCAGCATCCCCGGGACTAGCGGGGTGAATGAGCAGTTCTTC,CASIPGTSGVNEQFF
TRBJ1-2,.,TRBD1,TRBV5-1,TGCGCCAGCAGCTTGGCCCCACCAGGGGGAGGCTATGGCTACACCTTC,CASSLAPPGGGYGYTF
TRBJ1-2,.,.,TRBV28,TGTGCCAGCAGTTCCGCGACAGAGTTCGGCTACACCTTC,CASSSATEFGYTF
TRBJ1-2,.,.,TRBV7-2,TGTGCCAGCAGCCAGCGGAGGGGTAGCGACTATGGCTACACCTTC,CASSQRRGSDYGYTF
TRBJ2-5,once,TRBD1,TRBV29-1,TGCAGCGTCGAAAGGACAGGGCCAGAGACCCAGTACTTC,CSVERTGPETQYF
TRBJ2-3,.,.,TRBV14,TGTGCCAGCAGCAATTTCCGGACCCATGGGCAAGATACGCAGTATTTT,CASSNFRTHGQDTQYF
TRBJ2-1,once,.,TRBV6-5,TGTGCCAGCAGTTCCGGGCGGCATAACAATGAACAGTTCTTC,CASSSGRHNNEQFF
TRBJ1-5,.,.,TRBV5-6,TGTGCCAGCAGCTTGGAACGGGACAATCATCAGCCCCAGCATTTT,CASSLERDNHQPQHF
TRBJ1-1,.,.,TRBV7-9,TGTGCCAGCAGCTTAGAGACAGGGAACACTGAAGCTTTCTTT,CASSLETGNTEAFF
TRBJ1-1,.,TRBD1,TRBV6-6,TGTGCCAGCAGTTCCACTGGACAGGGGAGGACTGAAGCTTTCTTT,CASSSTGQGRTEAFF
TRBJ2-7,.,.,TRBV28,TGTGCCAGCAGTGTGACAGGTACCTCCTACGAGCAGTACTTC,CASSVTGTSYEQYF
TRBJ2-1,.,.,TRBV19,TGTGCCAGTAGCCAGGGGAACAACAATGAGCAGTTCTTC,CASSQGNNNEQFF
TRBJ2-7,.,TRBD2,TRBV5-5,TGTGCCAGCAGCTTAACTAGCGGGGGGGCCTACGAGCAGTACTTC,CASSLTSGGAYEQYF
TRBJ1-5,few,TRBD1,TRBV7-9,TGTGCCAGCAGCTTGACAGGGATCCAGCCCCAGCATTTT,CASSLTGIQPQHF
TRBJ1-4,few,.,TRBV6-1,TGTGCCAGCAGTACTAGAGGACTGTCTGGTGAAAAACTGTTTTTT,CASSTRGLSGEKLFF
TRBJ2-5,once,TRBD2,TRBV11-2,TGTGCCAGCAGCCGCCCCAGCGGGGGGGCCGATGGGGAGACCCAGTACTTC,CASSRPSGGADGETQYF
TRBJ2-1,.,.,TRBV18,TGTGCCAGCTCACCATCATTTGCCTACAATGAGCAGTTCTTC,CASSPSFAYNEQFF
TRBJ1-1,.,.,TRBV6-5,TGTGCCAGCAGTTTTGAGGGGGAGAACACTGAAGCTTTCTTT,CASSFEGENTEAFF
TRBJ1-1,once,.,TRBV18,TGTGCCAGCTCACCACTTCCGAGGGTACAAAACACTGAAGCTTTCTTT,CASSPLPRVQNTEAFF
TRBJ1-2,.,.,TRBV6-6,TGTGCCAGCAGCCTCAGGGAGAGTAACTATGGCTACACCTTC,CASSLRESNYGYTF
TRBJ2-1,.,TRBD2,TRBV7-9,TGTGCCAGCAGCTTAGGGGGGACTAGCGATCAGTTCTTC,CASSLGGTSDQFF
TRBJ2-7,.,TRBD1,TRBV7-9,TGTGCCAGCAGCGTTGACAGGGCAACCTACGAGCAGTACTTC,CASSVDRATYEQYF
TRBJ1-5,.,.,TRBV5-6,TGTGCCAGCAGCTTGTTGGGGCAGCCCCAGCATTTT,CASSLLGQPQHF
TRBJ2-2,.,.,TRBV7-7,TGTGCCAGCAGCGCGGGACAGAACACCGGGGAGCTGTTTTTT,CASSAGQNTGELFF
TRBJ2-2,.,.,TRBV9,TGTGCCAGCAGCCCCCGAGACACTAGCTTCACCGGGGAGCTGTTTTTT,CASSPRDTSFTGELFF
TRBJ1-4,.,.,TRBV6-6,TGTGCCAGCAGTGGGCCGACAGGAGCAACTAATGAAAAACTGTTTTTT,CASSGPTGATNEKLFF
TRBJ2-5,.,.,TRBV9,TGTGCCAGCAGCGTCCACCAACAGGGCAAGGAGACCCAGTACTTC,CASSVHQQGKETQYF
TRBJ2-2,.,TRBD2,TRBV5-4,TGTGCCAGCAGCCCGACTAGCTTTAGTTACACCGGGGAGCTGTTTTTT,CASSPTSFSYTGELFF
TRBJ1-2,.,.,TRBV28,TGTGCCAGCAGGGCCGCAGCAGGGGCCCAGGGAGGCTATGGCTACACCTTC,CASRAAAGAQGGYGYTF